The entry below gives a single T cell receptor (beta chain) sequence along with its context. Trimming stripped 5 bases from V and 5 bases from J, with 18 bases between. This CDR3 has 15 amino acids. CDR1 and CDR2 from the germline V gene are SEHNR and FQNEAQ (reference sequence). The entry originates in a study of blood T cell repertoires in COVID-19. Study summary: Acute-phase and convalescent COVID-19 samples originated in the United States, Italy and Spain. T cells, B-cell-depleted T cells, or PBMCs provided the cDNA or gDNA that served as material.

Data came from immunoSEQ multiplex PCR; TCRdb stores just in-frame clones and leaves some out. The sample has around 460,000 clones, roughly 90% seen once. This receptor was obtained from a man aged 18-30 years with COVID-19, enrolled during active disease. Sequencing was performed on peripheral blood. The chain uses TRBV7-9 and TRBJ1-1, with D unresolved. CDR3 protein: CASSPPQVGRTEAFF. CDR3 nucleotide sequence: TGTGCCAGCAGCCCCCCCCAGGTGGGGAGAACTGAAGCTTTCTTT. The entire variable domain, with the rest obtained from reference TRBV7-9 and TRBJ1-1, is as follows: DTGVSQNPRHKITKRGQNVTFRCDPISEHNRLYWYRQTLGQGPEFLTYFQNEAQLEKSRLLSDRFSAERPKGSFSTLEIQRTEQGDSAMYLCASSPPQVGRTEAFFGQGTRLTVV.